One sample yielded the 29 T cell receptor beta chains listed below, sequenced in a study of cytomegalovirus exposure and HLA in healthy donors. PCR employed 60 Vbeta and 13 Jbeta primers. Clones were sequenced by immunoSEQ multiplex PCR, and TCRdb holds only the in-frame ones, with some missing. This table holds more than 50,000 clones, 70% found once. Sequencing input: PBMCs. The origin of the receptors is a woman aged 60-75 years in good health and CMV-seropositive.

The rearrangement links TRBV6-5 to TRBJ1-1; possible D gene TRBD1, 6 bases. The CDR3 is 12 residues long. CDR1 is MNHEY and CDR2 is SVGAGI in the germline V gene. V was cut by 6 bases and J by 6 bases, with 11 bases left in between. The CDR3 bases are TGTGCCAGCAGAACTGGACAGTCTGAAGCTTTCTTT. Translated: CASRTGQSEAFF.

This clone has a handful of counts. The chain combines TRBV7-2 with TRBJ1-5; 7 nucleotides line up with TRBD1. This CDR3 contains 15 residues. Germline lookup yields CDR1 SGHTA and CDR2 FQGNSA. After removal of 1 base from V and 6 bases from J, the junction contained 6 bases not matched to a gene. The CDR3 reads CASSLEGGRGQPQHF. In DNA form, the CDR3 reads TGTGCCAGCAGCTTAGAAGGGGGCCGGGGTCAGCCCCAGCATTTT.

The chain carries TRBV11-2 and TRBJ2-1, with D possibly TRBD1 on 5 matching bases. The germline V gene encodes CDR1 SGHAT and CDR2 FQNNGV. This CDR3 region has 13 residues. Between the trimmed V and J ends, which lost 5 bases and 10 bases, there was a span of 15 bases. The CDR3 sequence is CASSLRQIVEQFF. CDR3 nucleotide sequence: TGTGCCAGCAGCCTCCGACAGATAGTAGAGCAGTTCTTC.

This clone was picked up a small number of times. The V gene is TRBV10-1, the J gene TRBJ2-2; the match to TRBD1 covers 10 bases. CDR3 size: 15 residues. V lost 6 bases to trimming and J lost 5 bases; unmatched junction nucleotides: 6. The germline V gene encodes CDR1 WNHNN and CDR2 SYGVQD (reference sequence). This CDR3 is CASSPGQGRTGELFF. The CDR3 bases are TGCGCCAGCAGCCCGGGACAGGGGAGGACCGGGGAGCTGTTTTTT.

The CDR3 coding sequence is TGCGCCAGCAGCCTCGGGACAGTCGACTCTGGAAACACCATATATTTT. Translation: CASSLGTVDSGNTIYF. The gene calls are TRBV5-1 and TRBJ1-3; 7 bases agree with TRBD1. The CDR3 spans 16 residues. The germline CDR1 and CDR2 sequences are SGHRS and YFSETQ. J gave up 0 bases and V 4 bases, and 7 bases lay outside the gene matches.

This clone was picked up a small number of times. The J gene is TRBJ2-7, the V gene TRBV6-6; 10 nucleotides match TRBD2. This CDR3 has 14 amino acids. J lost 10 bases, V lost 1 base, and 7 bases had no gene match. Germline-derived CDR1 and CDR2 are MNHNY and SVGAGI (reference sequence). The CDR3 nucleotides are TGTGCCAGCAGTTACTGGGCTAGCGGGAGATCTCAGTACTTC. Translating gives CASSYWASGRSQYF.

This clone was counted once. The CDR3 DNA is TGCGCCAGCAGGACCGGACAGGGCTCCTACGAGCAGTACTTC. Protein: CASRTGQGSYEQYF. V is TRBV5-1 and J is TRBJ2-7; TRBD1 agrees at 8 bases. Looked up from germline, CDR1 is SGHRS and CDR2 is YFSETQ. This CDR3 has 14 amino acids. Trimming removed 5 bases from V and 0 bases from J; junction bases left unmatched: 4.

This clone was seen more than once but under ten times. The genes are TRBV15 and TRBJ1-1; D uncertain. The V and J ends lost 0 bases and 6 bases respectively, with 8 bases between them. Per germline, CDR1 LNHNV and CDR2 YYDKDF (reference sequence). The CDR3 sequence is 13 residues long. CDR3 in amino acids: CATSRDQEAEAFF. The CDR3 DNA is TGTGCCACCAGCAGAGATCAAGAGGCTGAAGCTTTCTTT.

The rearrangement joins TRBV5-6 to TRBJ2-2; 9 nucleotides align to TRBD2. V lost 6 bases to trimming and J lost 5 bases; unmatched junction nucleotides: 14. This CDR3 spans 17 amino acids. Germline lookup yields CDR1 SGHDT and CDR2 YYEEEE. In DNA form, the CDR3 reads TGTGCCAGCACCGCGCGCTGGGCTAGCGGGGCAACCGGGGAGCTGTTTTTT. Residues: CASTARWASGATGELFF. Supplemented by reference TRBV5-6 and TRBJ2-2, the full variable domain reads DAGVTQSPTHLIKTRGQQVTLRCSPKSGHDTVSWYQQALGQGPQFIFQYYEEEERQRGNFPDRFSGHQFPNYSSELNVNALLLGDSALYLCASTARWASGATGELFFGEGSRLTVL.

This clone has only a few counts. The V and J genes are TRBV6-5 and TRBJ1-2, with TRBD1 identical over 7 bases. Germline lookup yields CDR1 MNHEY and CDR2 SVGAGI. V shed 6 bases, J shed 0 bases, and the junction held 4 bases outside the gene matches. The CDR3 runs 14 residues. For the CDR3, the DNA is TGTGCCAGCAGGTCTGGACAGGCTAACTATGGCTACACCTTC. Translating it yields CASRSGQANYGYTF.

This clone was seen only once. The rearrangement uses TRBV27 and TRBJ2-5; TRBD1 matches 7 bases. Near its end, the DNA agrees better with TRBJ2-7, so the J call may be wrong. In germline, CDR1 is MNHEY, CDR2 SMNVEV (reference sequence). The CDR3 has 15 amino acids. The chain's CDR3 is CASSLTGTPSYEQYF. The CDR3 nucleotides read TGTGCCAGCAGTCTGACAGGGACCCCCTCCTACGAGCAGTACTTC.

The chain is built from TRBV2 and TRBJ1-1; D possibly corresponds to TRBD1 (5 bases). CDR1 and CDR2 (germline): SNHLY, FYNNEI. The CDR3 length is 13 residues. Trimming removed 8 bases at V and 4 bases at J, with 14 bases between. CDR3 sequence: CASVEGPGTEAFF. In DNA, the CDR3 is TGTGCCAGCGTGGAGGGGCCGGGCACTGAAGCTTTCTTT.

This clone was counted a single time. J is TRBJ1-2 and V is TRBV7-2; 10 positions agree with TRBD1. Germline V lookup: CDR1 SGHTA, CDR2 FQGNSA. The CDR3 has 16 amino acids. J gave up 6 bases and V 5 bases, and 12 bases lay outside the gene matches. The CDR3 DNA is TGTGCCAGCAGCCCAAGATGGACAGGGGGATTTAATGGCTACACCTTC. It encodes CASSPRWTGGFNGYTF.

V is TRBV2 and J is TRBJ2-7; TRBD1 agrees at 8 bases. The length of the CDR3 is 15 residues. The V gene's germline CDR1 is SNHLY and CDR2 FYNNEI. V shed 4 bases, J shed 1 base, and the junction held 6 bases outside the gene matches. The CDR3 region is CASSGVTGDSYEQYF. The CDR3 DNA reads as TGTGCCAGCAGTGGTGTGACAGGGGATTCCTACGAGCAGTACTTC. Looking up the rest from reference TRBV2 and TRBJ2-7 gives the full variable domain: EPEVTQTPSHQVTQMGQEVILRCVPISNHLYFYWYRQILGQKVEFLVSFYNNEISEKSEIFDDQFSVERPDGSNFTLKIRSTKLEDSAMYFCASSGVTGDSYEQYFGPGTRLTVT.

The CDR3 DNA reads as TGTGCCAGCAGCTTAGTTCTGGCGACAGGTCCTGGAAACACCATATATTTT. It is translated as CASSLVLATGPGNTIYF. This chain links TRBV7-8 with TRBJ1-3; D is possibly TRBD1 (6 bases). The ends were cut back, 1 base at V and 2 bases at J, with 15 bases in the middle. Germline V gene sequence: CDR1 SGHVS, CDR2 FQNEAQ. The CDR3 loop spans 17 amino acids.

CDR3 coding DNA: TGTGCCAGCAGTGGGACTAGCGGGGATAAAGAGACCCAGTACTTC. This sequence encodes CASSGTSGDKETQYF. This chain uses TRBV2 with TRBJ2-5; 12 bases are shared with TRBD2. V was clipped by 4 bases and J by 3 bases; unmatched bases: 3. From germline, CDR1 is SNHLY and CDR2 FYNNEI. This CDR3 region has 15 residues.

V and J are TRBV5-6 and TRBJ1-3; TRBD1 is a possible D gene (5 bases). V lost 3 bases and J 0 bases, leaving 10 bases between the germline ends. Germline V gene data show CDR1 as SGHDT and CDR2 as YYEEEE. The CDR3 runs to 15 residues. CDR3 coding DNA: TGTGCCAGCAGCTCTGACAGAGACTCTGGAAACACCATATATTTT. Translating it yields CASSSDRDSGNTIYF.

The chain recombines TRBV25-1 with TRBJ1-6; 11 nucleotides line up with TRBD1. The CDR3 length is 14 residues. With V trimmed by 4 bases and J by 10 bases, 3 bases remained unmatched. CDR1 MGHDK and CDR2 SYGVNS come from the germline V gene. CDR3 nucleotides: TGTGCCAGCAGTGGGGACAGGGGGAAGTCACCCCTCCACTTT. Translated, it gives CASSGDRGKSPLHF.

This CDR3 is CASSSQGAVNSPLHF. The CDR3 nucleotides read TGTGCCAGCAGTTCACAGGGGGCGGTTAATTCACCCCTCCACTTT. The V gene is TRBV6-1, the J gene TRBJ1-6, with 9 bases fitting TRBD1. The V gene's germline CDR1 is MNHNS and CDR2 SASEGT. After removal of 5 bases from V and 6 bases from J, the junction contained 5 bases not matched to a gene. There are 15 residues in the CDR3.

This rearrangement joins TRBV5-1 to TRBJ2-7; TRBD1 might be the D (6 bases). With 6 bases removed from V and 6 bases from J, the gap between germline ends came to 19 bases. The CDR3 spans 14 residues. Germline V lookup: CDR1 SGHRS, CDR2 YFSETQ. CDR3 sequence: CASTKTGTRGEQYF. The DNA for the CDR3 is TGCGCCAGCACTAAGACAGGTACTCGGGGCGAGCAGTACTTC.

The chain is built from TRBV5-1 and TRBJ1-2, with D uncertain. CDR1 and CDR2 (germline): SGHRS, YFSETQ. This CDR3 is built from 13 residues. V lost 4 bases to trimming and J lost 0 bases, with 7 bases between them. CDR3: CASSPDSNYGYTF. The CDR3 nucleotides read TGCGCCAGCAGCCCGGACTCTAACTATGGCTACACCTTC.

This clone occurred a few times. The chain is built from TRBV9 and TRBJ2-1; 7 positions match TRBD2. V dropped 0 bases and J dropped 0; count of bases not matched to a gene: 3. The germline V gene has CDR1 SGDLS and CDR2 YYNGEE. The CDR3 spans 16 residues. CDR3: CASSVASGVSYNEQFF. The DNA for the CDR3 is TGTGCCAGCAGCGTAGCTAGCGGAGTCTCCTACAATGAGCAGTTCTTC.

This clone was seen only a few times. The chain uses TRBV19 and TRBJ2-1; 7 nucleotides match TRBD2. Germline V gives CDR1 LNHDA, CDR2 SQIVND (reference sequence). Germline trimming cut 9 bases from V and 4 bases from J; bases unmatched to any gene: 6. The CDR3 has 13 residues. The DNA for the CDR3 is TGTGCCAGCCGTGGGAGGGGTTACAATGAGCAGTTCTTC. Protein sequence: CASRGRGYNEQFF. Variable domain in full (rest from reference TRBV19 and TRBJ2-1): DGGITQSPKYLFRKEGQNVTLSCEQNLNHDAMYWYRQDPGQGLRLIYYSQIVNDFQKGDIAEGYSVSREKKESFPLTVTSAQKNPTAFYLCASRGRGYNEQFFGPGTRLTVL.

The V call is TRBV6-5, the J call TRBJ1-3, with D tentatively TRBD1 (5 bases). Trimming pared 4 bases from V and 4 bases from J, leaving 14 bases between. In germline, CDR1 is MNHEY, CDR2 SVGAGI. The CDR3 loop spans 15 amino acids. CDR3 sequence (DNA): TGTGCCAGCAGTTCCGAGGGAGGGGCAGGAAACACCATATATTTT. This gives the protein CASSSEGGAGNTIYF.

The chain joins TRBV29-1 to TRBJ1-1; 9 bases map to TRBD1. Germline trimming cut 4 bases from V and 4 bases from J; bases unmatched to any gene: 13. CDR3 size: 16 residues. CDR1 and CDR2 from the germline V gene are SQVTM and ANQGSEA. CDR3 nucleotide sequence: TGCAGCGTTGGGGGGACCGGGACAGGGTCTTTCACTGAAGCTTTCTTT. Amino acids: CSVGGTGTGSFTEAFF.

The V and J genes are TRBV6-4 and TRBJ2-2, with 10 bases fitting TRBD1. CDR3 size: 17 residues. Germline loops: CDR1 MRHNA, CDR2 SNTAGT. V was clipped by 3 bases and J by 3 bases; unmatched bases: 7. The CDR3 sequence is CASSDTGQGFDTGELFF. The CDR3 DNA follows: TGTGCCAGCAGTGATACGGGACAGGGGTTCGACACCGGGGAGCTGTTTTTT.

The chain uses TRBV2 and TRBJ1-3; the D gene is possibly TRBD1 (5 bases). CDR1 is SNHLY, CDR2 FYNNEI, per germline. The V end lost 4 bases, the J end lost 0 bases, and 10 bases lay between the germline ends. The CDR3 sequence is 15 residues long. CDR3 residues: CASSGGVSSGNTIYF. In DNA, the CDR3 is TGTGCCAGCAGTGGGGGGGTGAGCTCTGGAAACACCATATATTTT. Together with reference TRBV2 and TRBJ1-3, the CDR3 gives the full variable domain: EPEVTQTPSHQVTQMGQEVILRCVPISNHLYFYWYRQILGQKVEFLVSFYNNEISEKSEIFDDQFSVERPDGSNFTLKIRSTKLEDSAMYFCASSGGVSSGNTIYFGEGSWLTVV.

CDR3 coding DNA: TGCAGCGTGGATTCCGGGACAGGGTTCCCCGGGGAGCTGTTTTTT. Protein product: CSVDSGTGFPGELFF. This chain uses TRBV29-1 with TRBJ2-2, with TRBD1 identical over 9 bases. This CDR3 has 15 residues. The germline V gene encodes CDR1 SQVTM and CDR2 ANQGSEA. V lost 6 bases and J lost 6; bases outside the gene matches: 11.

This clone was seen a single time. The rearrangement links TRBV4-1 to TRBJ2-5; D call uncertain. The CDR3 has 13 residues. V was clipped by 4 bases and J by 2 bases, with 8 bases between them. Germline CDR1 reads MGHRA; CDR2 reads YSYEKL. CDR3: CASSLNLQETQYF. CDR3 coding DNA: TGCGCCAGCAGCCTTAATTTACAAGAGACCCAGTACTTC.